This entry is about one TCR beta chain. The target antigen is unknown. The data originate from a study of naive and memory T cell subsets. Study outcomes and limitations: Especially in CD8 cells, naive repertoires contained a few larger clonotypes, possibly CD45RA-re-expressing memory cells. Gini index rose across naive, CM, EM and EMRA in CD4 and CD8. Naive and memory repertoire findings lacked a ground truth for validation.

This CDR3 has 16 residues. Trimming stripped 2 bases from V and 5 bases from J, with 15 bases between. CMV status came from CD4+ IFNgamma after overnight CMV lysate stimulation. Two oligonucleotides, mixed equimolar, formed the beta constant-region primer covering TRBC1 and TRBC2. From the UMI-ligation and nested PCR reads, TCRdb called clonotypes with MiXCR, one entry per CDR3 protein. The sample has 150,000 or so distinct CDR3 sequences, about a sixth seen once. The V call is TRBV12-3 or TRBV12-4, the J call TRBJ2-2; D is unresolved. Sequencing was carried out using naive CD4+ T cells from blood. This TCR was recovered from a human donor in good health. CDR3 residues: CASSLLAGLGTGELFF. CDR3 coding DNA: TGTGCCAGCAGTTTATTAGCCGGGTTGGGTACCGGGGAGCTGTTTTTT.